Shown below are 14 T cell receptor beta chains from a single sample sequenced in a study of regulatory T cells in long-lasting Graves disease. Arm-PCR of CDR3 regions and iRepertoire HTBI primers were used to build TCR beta libraries. TCRdb reprocessed the multiplex PCR reads via MiXCR and lists one record per CDR3 protein. Of 320,000 or so distinct CDR3 sequences in the sample, 15% to 20% are singletons; the top ten hold roughly 35%. As to time point: newly diagnosed GD, antithyroid drugs for less than 3 months. From RNA extracted from PBMCs, the TCR library was made. The sequences come from peripheral blood mononuclear cells (PBMCs), collected at new diagnosis, from a patient treated with antithyroid drugs. Source of these receptors: a female donor with Graves disease.

Remarks on this clonotype: This may be a read error: a much more frequent sequence differs by one nucleotide. The CDR3 region is CASSLCRYQETQYF. In DNA, the CDR3 is TGTGCCAGCAGCTTATGCAGATACCAAGAGACCCAGTACTTC. The chain links TRBV7-9 to TRBJ2-5; no firm D call. The CDR3 has 14 residues. Trimming removed 2 bases from V and 0 bases from J, with 7 bases in between. CDR1 and CDR2 from the germline V gene are SEHNR and FQNEAQ (reference sequence). Drawing the rest from reference TRBV7-9 and TRBJ2-5, the complete variable domain is DTGVSQNPRHKITKRGQNVTFRCDPISEHNRLYWYRQTLGQGPEFLTYFQNEAQLEKSRLLSDRFSAERPKGSFSTLEIQRTEQGDSAMYLCASSLCRYQETQYFGPGTRLLVL.

Many counts were recorded for this clonotype. The CDR3 region is CASSIDRGTSGRGDETQYF. Written as DNA, the CDR3 is TGTGCCAGTAGTATAGACCGCGGGACTAGCGGGAGAGGTGATGAGACCCAGTACTTC. The V call is TRBV19, the J call TRBJ2-5; 14 nucleotides match TRBD2. With V trimmed by 0 bases and J by 5 bases, 11 bases remained unmatched. Per the germline V gene, CDR1 is LNHDA and CDR2 is SQIVND (reference sequence). The CDR3 consists of 19 residues.

The chain has TRBV5-4 and TRBJ1-1; D ambiguous. V was cut by 1 base and J by 5 bases, with 12 bases left in between. Germline CDR1 reads SGHNT; CDR2 reads YYREEE (reference sequence). The CDR3 covers 14 residues. CDR3 nucleotides: TGTGCCAGCAGCTTGCTCCGGGAGGGTACTGAAGCTTTCTTT. This encodes CASSLLREGTEAFF.

The chain joins TRBV24-1 to TRBJ2-3; 8 nucleotides line up with TRBD2. Trimming cost V 6 bases and J 5 bases; bases outside gene matches: 18. Per germline, CDR1 KGHDR and CDR2 SFDVKD. CDR3 length: 18 amino acids. CDR3 sequence reads: CATSKEPPVAGKLDTQYF. The DNA of the CDR3 is TGTGCCACCAGTAAAGAGCCCCCGGTAGCGGGAAAACTAGATACGCAGTATTTT.

This clonotype was seen more than once but under ten times. The chain has TRBV14 and TRBJ2-2, with TRBD2 as a possible D gene (7 bases). With 3 bases removed from V and 10 bases from J, the gap between germline ends came to 9 bases. This CDR3 spans 12 amino acids. Germline V gene sequence: CDR1 SGHDN, CDR2 FVKESK. CDR3 loop: CASSQGGLELFF. CDR3 bases: TGTGCCAGCAGCCAGGGGGGGCTGGAGCTGTTTTTT.

This chain connects TRBV2 to TRBJ2-5; TRBD1 agrees at 12 bases. With V trimmed by 7 bases and J by 4 bases, 7 bases remained unmatched. Germline assignment: CDR1 SNHLY and CDR2 FYNNEI. This CDR3 has 15 amino acids. CDR3 in amino acids: CASNTGTGGGETQYF. In DNA form, the CDR3 reads TGTGCCAGCAATACTGGGACAGGGGGCGGAGAGACCCAGTACTTC.

This clonotype was counted ten times or more. V gene TRBV12-3 or TRBV12-4 combines with J gene TRBJ1-5, with 8 bases lining up with TRBD1. V shed 6 bases, J shed 3 bases, and the junction held 7 bases outside the gene matches. CDR3 size: 15 residues. The CDR3 is CASRPTGANNQPQHF. For the CDR3, the DNA is TGTGCCAGCAGACCGACAGGGGCCAACAATCAGCCCCAGCATTTT.

This clonotype was detected many times. The chain combines TRBV28 with TRBJ1-2; D not resolved. The CDR3 is made up of 16 amino acids. Germline V CDR1 and CDR2: MDHEN, SYDVKM. The V end lost 6 bases, the J end lost 1 base, and 18 bases lay between the germline ends. The CDR3 coding sequence is TGTGCCAGCAGCCCCCTGGTCAGGACGGATAACTATGGCTACACCTTC. Amino acid sequence: CASSPLVRTDNYGYTF.

In its sample, this clonotype was seen many times. The CDR3 coding sequence is TGTGCCAGCAGCCCCCTAGCGGGCAGCTCCTACAATGAGCAGTTCTTC. The encoded protein is CASSPLAGSSYNEQFF. The chain recombines TRBV27 with TRBJ2-1; 8 positions agree with TRBD2. The germline gives CDR1 MNHEY, CDR2 SMNVEV (reference sequence). The CDR3 has 16 residues. Trimming at V came to 6 bases and at J to 0 bases, leaving 7 bases not matched to a gene.

This clonotype showed up many times. This chain uses TRBV25-1 with TRBJ1-4; TRBD1 is a possible D gene (5 bases). This CDR3 region has 12 residues. Germline CDR1 reads MGHDK; CDR2 reads SYGVNS. Trimming cost V 3 bases and J 11 bases, with 10 bases left between them. CDR3 protein: CASSEGDRKLFF. The DNA of the CDR3 is TGTGCCAGCAGTGAGGGGGATAGGAAACTGTTTTTT.

The sample holds many counts of this clonotype. V usage is TRBV7-9 and J usage is TRBJ2-3; TRBD2 matches at 9 bases. Trimming removed 4 bases from V and 6 bases from J; junction bases left unmatched: 14. CDR3 length: 17 residues. Per germline, CDR1 SEHNR and CDR2 FQNEAQ (reference sequence). The chain's CDR3 is CASSYPPASGKADTQYF. CDR3 sequence (DNA): TGTGCCAGCAGCTACCCCCCGGCTAGCGGGAAAGCGGATACGCAGTATTTT.

This clonotype was counted at least ten times. The chain uses TRBV30 and TRBJ1-5; D possibly corresponds to TRBD1 (5 bases). The germline gives CDR1 GTSNPN, CDR2 SVGIG (reference sequence). V dropped 3 bases and J dropped 0 bases, with 12 bases sitting between them. The CDR3 totals 15 residues. In DNA form, the CDR3 reads TGTGCCTGGAGCCTCGGACACCGTAGCAATCAGCCCCAGCATTTT. The encoded protein is CAWSLGHRSNQPQHF.

V is TRBV10-1 and J is TRBJ1-1; no reliable D call. V shed 8 bases and J shed 5 bases, with 9 bases lying between them. The length of the CDR3 is 11 residues. CDR1 is WNHNN, CDR2 SYGVQD, per germline (reference sequence). The CDR3, as DNA: TGCGCCAGCCCCCCGCGGACTGAAGCTTTCTTT. The encoded protein is CASPPRTEAFF.

This clonotype was detected a few times. This chain uses TRBV5-1 with TRBJ2-2; TRBD1 matches 8 bases. Per the germline V gene, CDR1 is SGHRS and CDR2 is YFSETQ. The CDR3 sequence is 17 residues long. V gave up 4 bases and J gave up 3 bases; unmatched junction bases: 11. The CDR3 protein is CASSPRQGWLDTGELFF. CDR3 DNA sequence: TGCGCCAGCAGCCCGCGACAGGGGTGGCTCGACACCGGGGAGCTGTTTTTT.